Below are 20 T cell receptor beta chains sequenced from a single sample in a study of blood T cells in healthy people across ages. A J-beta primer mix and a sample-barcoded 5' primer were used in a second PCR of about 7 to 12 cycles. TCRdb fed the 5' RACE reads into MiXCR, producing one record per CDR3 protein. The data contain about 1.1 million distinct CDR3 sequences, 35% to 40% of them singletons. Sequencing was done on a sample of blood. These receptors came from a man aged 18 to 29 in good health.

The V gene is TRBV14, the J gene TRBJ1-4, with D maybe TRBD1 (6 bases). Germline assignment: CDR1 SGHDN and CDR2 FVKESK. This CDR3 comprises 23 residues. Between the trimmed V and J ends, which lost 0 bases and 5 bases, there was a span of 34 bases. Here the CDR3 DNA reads TGTGCCAGCAGCCAAGAGTCACCGACAGGATCAGAACGGGAGGGATGGGCAAATGAAAAACTGTTTTTT. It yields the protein CASSQESPTGSEREGWANEKLFF.

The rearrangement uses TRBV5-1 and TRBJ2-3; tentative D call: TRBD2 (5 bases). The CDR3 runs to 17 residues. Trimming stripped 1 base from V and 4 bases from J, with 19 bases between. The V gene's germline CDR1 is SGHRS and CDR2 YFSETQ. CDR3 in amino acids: CASSLNPLAEASDTQYF. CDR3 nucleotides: TGCGCCAGCAGCTTGAACCCCCTAGCAGAGGCCTCAGATACGCAGTATTTT.

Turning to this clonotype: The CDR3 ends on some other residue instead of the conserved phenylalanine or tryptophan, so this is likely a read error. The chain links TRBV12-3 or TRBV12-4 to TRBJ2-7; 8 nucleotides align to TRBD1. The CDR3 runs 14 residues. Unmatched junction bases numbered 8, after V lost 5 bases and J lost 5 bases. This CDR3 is CASSLTGDGDEQYS. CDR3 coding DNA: TGTGCCAGCAGTCTGACAGGGGACGGAGACGAGCAGTACTCC.

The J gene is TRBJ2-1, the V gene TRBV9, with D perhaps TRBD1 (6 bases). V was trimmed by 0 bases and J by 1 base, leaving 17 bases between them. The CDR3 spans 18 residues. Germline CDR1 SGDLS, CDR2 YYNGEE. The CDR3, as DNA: TGTGCCAGCAGCGTAGAAGGGAAGGACAGTCGTTCCTACAATGAGCAGTTCTTC. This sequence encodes CASSVEGKDSRSYNEQFF. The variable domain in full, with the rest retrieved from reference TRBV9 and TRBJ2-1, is DSGVTQTPKHLITATGQRVTLRCSPRSGDLSVYWYQQSLDQGLQFLIQYYNGEERAKGNILERFSAQQFPDLHSELNLSSLELGDSALYFCASSVEGKDSRSYNEQFFGPGTRLTVL.

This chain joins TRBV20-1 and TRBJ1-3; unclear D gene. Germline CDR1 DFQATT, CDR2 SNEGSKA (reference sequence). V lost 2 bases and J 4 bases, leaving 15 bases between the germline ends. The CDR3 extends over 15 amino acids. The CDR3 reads CSARLRPSDGNTIYF. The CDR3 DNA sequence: TGCAGTGCTAGATTGAGACCGTCGGACGGAAACACCATATATTTT.

In nucleotides, the CDR3 is TGTGCCAGCAGCCGGGGAGCCGTACTTTGGACGAACAACTACACCTTC. Its translation is CASSRGAVLWTNNYTF. The rearrangement joins TRBV6-2 or TRBV6-3 to TRBJ1-2; D gene unclear. CDR3 size: 16 residues. Germline V lookup: CDR1 MNHEY, CDR2 SVGEGT. V lost 6 bases and J lost 10, with 27 bases in between.

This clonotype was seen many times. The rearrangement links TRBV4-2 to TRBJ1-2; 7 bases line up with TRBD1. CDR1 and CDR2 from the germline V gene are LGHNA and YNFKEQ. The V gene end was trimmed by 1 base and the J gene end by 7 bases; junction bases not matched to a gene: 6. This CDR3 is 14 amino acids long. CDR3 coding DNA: TGTGCCAGCAGCCAAGCGACAGGGTTTGGTGGCTACACCTTC. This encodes CASSQATGFGGYTF.

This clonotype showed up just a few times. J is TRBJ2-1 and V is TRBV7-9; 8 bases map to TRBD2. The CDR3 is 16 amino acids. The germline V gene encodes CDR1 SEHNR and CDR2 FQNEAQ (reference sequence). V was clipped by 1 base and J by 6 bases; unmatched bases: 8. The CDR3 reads CASSLDREGWSNEQFF. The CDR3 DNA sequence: TGTGCCAGCAGCTTAGATCGGGAGGGTTGGAGCAATGAGCAGTTCTTC.

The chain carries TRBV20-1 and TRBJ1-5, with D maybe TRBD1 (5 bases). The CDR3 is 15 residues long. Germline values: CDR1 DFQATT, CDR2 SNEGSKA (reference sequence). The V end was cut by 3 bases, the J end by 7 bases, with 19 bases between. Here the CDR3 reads CSASYGDHRGQPQHF. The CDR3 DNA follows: TGCAGTGCTAGTTACGGGGACCACCGGGGACAGCCCCAGCATTTT.

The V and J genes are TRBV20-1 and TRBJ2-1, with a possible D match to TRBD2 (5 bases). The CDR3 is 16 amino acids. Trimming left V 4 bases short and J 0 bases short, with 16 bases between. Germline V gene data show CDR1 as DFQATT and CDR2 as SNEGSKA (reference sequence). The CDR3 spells CSANGLPISSYNEQFF. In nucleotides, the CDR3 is TGCAGTGCTAATGGACTCCCGATCAGCTCCTACAATGAGCAGTTCTTC.

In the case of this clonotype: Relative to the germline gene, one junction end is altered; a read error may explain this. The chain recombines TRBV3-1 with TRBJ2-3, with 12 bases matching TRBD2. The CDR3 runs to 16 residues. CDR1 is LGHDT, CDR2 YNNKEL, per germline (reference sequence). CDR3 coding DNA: TGTGCCGGCAGCTCCTGGACTAGCGGGGCCACAGATACGCAGTATTTT. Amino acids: CAGSSWTSGATDTQYF.

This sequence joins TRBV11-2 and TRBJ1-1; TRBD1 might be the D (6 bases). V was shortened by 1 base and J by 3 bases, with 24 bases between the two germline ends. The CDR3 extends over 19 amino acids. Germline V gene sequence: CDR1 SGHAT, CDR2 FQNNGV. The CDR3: CASSLGQFFLRDKDTEAFF. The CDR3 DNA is TGTGCCAGCAGCTTAGGCCAGTTTTTTCTCCGGGACAAAGACACTGAAGCTTTCTTT.

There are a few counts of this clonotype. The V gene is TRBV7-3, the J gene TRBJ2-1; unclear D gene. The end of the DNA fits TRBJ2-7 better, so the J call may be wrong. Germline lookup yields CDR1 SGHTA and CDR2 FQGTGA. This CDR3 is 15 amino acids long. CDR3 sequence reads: CASSLQESSYNEQYF. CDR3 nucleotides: TGTGCCAGCAGCTTACAGGAGAGCTCCTACAATGAGCAGTACTTC.

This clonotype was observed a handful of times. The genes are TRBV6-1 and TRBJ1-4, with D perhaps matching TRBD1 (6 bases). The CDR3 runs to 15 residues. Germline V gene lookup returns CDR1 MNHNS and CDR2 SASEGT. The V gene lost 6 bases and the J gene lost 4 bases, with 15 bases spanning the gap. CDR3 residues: CASSGDTRLNEKLFF. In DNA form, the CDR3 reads TGTGCCAGCAGCGGGGACACCAGGCTTAATGAAAAACTGTTTTTT.

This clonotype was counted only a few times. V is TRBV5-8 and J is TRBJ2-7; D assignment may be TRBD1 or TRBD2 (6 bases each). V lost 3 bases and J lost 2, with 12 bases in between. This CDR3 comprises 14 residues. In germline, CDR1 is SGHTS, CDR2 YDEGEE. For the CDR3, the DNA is TGTGCCAGCAGCTCGCGGGACACGCCCTACGAGCAGTACTTC. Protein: CASSSRDTPYEQYF.

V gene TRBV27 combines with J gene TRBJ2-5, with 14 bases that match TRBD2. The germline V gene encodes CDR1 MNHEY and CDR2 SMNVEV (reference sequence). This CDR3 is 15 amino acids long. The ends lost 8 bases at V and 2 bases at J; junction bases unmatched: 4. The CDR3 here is CASHRTSGGQETQYF. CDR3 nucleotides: TGTGCCAGCCACCGGACTAGCGGGGGGCAAGAGACCCAGTACTTC.

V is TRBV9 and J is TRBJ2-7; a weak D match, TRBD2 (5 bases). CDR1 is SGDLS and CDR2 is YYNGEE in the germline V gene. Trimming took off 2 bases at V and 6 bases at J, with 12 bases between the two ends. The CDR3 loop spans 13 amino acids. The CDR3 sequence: CASSVTPGGEQYF. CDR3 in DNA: TGTGCCAGCAGCGTGACACCAGGAGGCGAGCAGTACTTC.

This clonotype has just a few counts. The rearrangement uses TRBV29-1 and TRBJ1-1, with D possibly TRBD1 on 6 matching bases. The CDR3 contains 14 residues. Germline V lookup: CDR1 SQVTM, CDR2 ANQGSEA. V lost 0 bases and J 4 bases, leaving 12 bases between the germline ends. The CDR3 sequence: CSVEEAGRGTEAFF. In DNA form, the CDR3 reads TGCAGCGTTGAAGAGGCGGGCAGGGGCACTGAAGCTTTCTTT.

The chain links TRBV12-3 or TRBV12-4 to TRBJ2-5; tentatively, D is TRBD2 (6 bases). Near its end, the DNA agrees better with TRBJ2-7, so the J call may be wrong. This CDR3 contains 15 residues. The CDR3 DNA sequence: TGTGCCAGCAATCCCCGGTCGGGGGTAACCTACGAGCAGTACTTC. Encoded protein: CASNPRSGVTYEQYF.

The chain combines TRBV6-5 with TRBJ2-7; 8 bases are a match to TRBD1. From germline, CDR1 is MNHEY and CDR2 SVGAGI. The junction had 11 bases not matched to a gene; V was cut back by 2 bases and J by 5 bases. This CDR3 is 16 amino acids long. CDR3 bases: TGTGCCAGCAGTTACACCCGGACAGGGAGAAGGGACGAGCAGTACTTC. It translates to CASSYTRTGRRDEQYF.